Listed below are T cell receptor beta chains from one sample, sequenced in a study of blood T cell repertoires in COVID-19. Generated by immunoSEQ multiplex PCR, the TCRdb table keeps only in-frame clones and is missing some. The table lists just under 350,000 clones, around four fifths of them singletons. Sequenced sample: peripheral blood. These receptors all come from a man aged 30 to 45 with active or convalescent COVID-19. Each CDR3 is given without its conserved first and last residue.

j_call: TRBJ1-5
v_call: TRBV28
cdr3_aa: ASSFLAGSNQPQH

j_call: TRBJ1-2
v_call: TRBV5-8
cdr3_aa: ASRGVGEYGYT

j_call: TRBJ2-1
v_call: TRBV5-1
cdr3_aa: ASSSQGAGNEQF

j_call: TRBJ2-3
v_call: TRBV11-2
cdr3_aa: ASTNLQLAGSDTQY

j_call: TRBJ2-1
v_call: TRBV11-3
cdr3_aa: ASSKETGGMDEQF

j_call: TRBJ2-7
v_call: TRBV5-8
cdr3_aa: ASSLSVSYEQY

j_call: TRBJ1-1
v_call: TRBV14
cdr3_aa: ASSQGWGGTGNTEAF

j_call: TRBJ2-2
v_call: TRBV7-3
cdr3_aa: ASSLQEAGGELF

j_call: TRBJ2-1
v_call: TRBV5-1
cdr3_aa: ASSLARTVRNEQF

j_call: TRBJ2-5
v_call: TRBV29-1
cdr3_aa: SVYRGETQY

j_call: TRBJ1-5
v_call: TRBV6-2/TRBV6-3
cdr3_aa: ASSYPLGTAPNQPQH

j_call: TRBJ2-3
v_call: TRBV11-2
cdr3_aa: ASSLGFLAGGITDTQY

j_call: TRBJ2-3
v_call: TRBV28
cdr3_aa: ASSLAGTDTQY

j_call: TRBJ2-5
v_call: TRBV5-4
cdr3_aa: ASSLAPLAGGRETQY

j_call: TRBJ1-5
v_call: TRBV30
cdr3_aa: AWSVSGNQPQH

j_call: TRBJ2-1
v_call: TRBV24-1
cdr3_aa: ATSDLGGALHNEQF

j_call: TRBJ1-5
v_call: TRBV4-1
cdr3_aa: ASSQVVGSLNQPQH

j_call: TRBJ2-1
v_call: TRBV6-5
cdr3_aa: ASSYGGSRYNEQF

j_call: TRBJ2-3
v_call: TRBV27
cdr3_aa: ASSPQREPPDTQY